This T cell receptor (beta chain) was sequenced in a study of shared T cell receptors in the human thymus. Germline loops: CDR1 MGHDK, CDR2 SYGVNS. This CDR3 region has 16 residues. J gave up 7 bases and V 1 base, and 8 bases lay outside the gene matches. This table comes from immunoSEQ multiplex PCR, and its TCRdb copy is limited to in-frame clones, with some not included. The sample records hundreds of thousands of clones, over 75% being singletons. The same data also went into a second study, on human thymus T cells.

The material sequenced was thymocytes. This TCR derives from a girl less than two years old with a congenital heart defect. The gene calls are TRBV25-1 and TRBJ2-4; 9 bases agree with TRBD1. This CDR3 is CASSEWGTGLGNIQYF. CDR3 sequence (DNA): TGTGCCAGCAGTGAATGGGGGACAGGGCTGGGGAACATTCAGTACTTC.